The 18 T cell receptor beta chains given below trace back to one sample, sequenced in a study of vaccination and CD4 T cells after COVID-19. Their recognized antigens are unknown. With the Oncomine TCR Beta short-read assay, DNA from cultured CD4+ T cells was sequenced. TCRdb re-analysed the PCR reads in MiXCR, keeping a single row per CDR3 protein. This sample carries some 23,000 distinct CDR3 sequences, roughly 43% of them seen once, and the ten largest clones take 4.9%. Time point reported: late sampling 161 to 241 days after vaccination in three convalescent patients. Noted treatment: approximately nine-day PBMC culture with coronavirus spike peptide pools or control peptides (ViraFEST assay). The material was CD4+ T cells from blood, cultured in vitro, obtained about 7 months after SARS-CoV-2 vaccination. These receptors were taken from a human donor who had recovered from COVID-19.

A single count supports this clonotype. The rearrangement links TRBV11-2 to TRBJ2-7; 7 nucleotides line up with TRBD2. The J call may be incorrect, as the DNA end agrees better with TRBJ2-5. This CDR3 has 15 amino acids. Germline V gives CDR1 SGHAT, CDR2 FQNNGV. CDR3 coding DNA: TGTGCCAGCACCCCATGGGGGGGAGCGTGGGAGACCCAGTACTTC. It is translated as CASTPWGGAWETQYF.

V and J are TRBV6-2 or TRBV6-3 and TRBJ2-5; tentative D call: TRBD1 (6 bases). The CDR3 runs 15 residues. Deletions cut 7 bases from V and 2 bases from J, with 17 bases between. Looked up from germline, CDR1 is MNHEY and CDR2 is SVGEGT. CDR3 sequence reads: CASNTVGTNQETQYF. The CDR3 coding sequence is TGTGCCAGCAATACCGTCGGGACAAATCAAGAGACCCAGTACTTC.

This chain connects TRBV7-8 to TRBJ1-2; D is perhaps TRBD1 (6 bases). The germline CDR1 and CDR2 sequences are SGHVS and FQNEAQ. With 7 bases removed from V and 2 bases from J, the gap between germline ends came to 17 bases. This CDR3 comprises 15 residues. CDR3 residues: CASTPQAGANYGYTF. The CDR3 region has the DNA TGTGCCAGCACCCCTCAGGCGGGGGCGAACTATGGCTACACCTTC.

This clonotype was observed a few times. This sequence joins TRBV6-1 and TRBJ1-2; D might be TRBD1 (5 bases). Trimming removed 4 bases from V and 8 bases from J, with 14 bases in between. CDR1 and CDR2 (germline): MNHNS, SASEGT. The CDR3 is made up of 13 amino acids. CDR3 nucleotides: TGTGCCAGCAGTGGGACGGGGGTCGGGGGCTACACCTTC. Its translation is CASSGTGVGGYTF.

This clonotype has just one count. The chain is built from TRBV7-2 and TRBJ1-1; D gene uncertain. V gave up 1 base and J gave up 2 bases, with 8 bases separating them. The CDR3 loop spans 14 amino acids. Germline V gives CDR1 SGHTA, CDR2 FQGNSA. This CDR3 reads CASSLDGFNTEAFF. CDR3 bases: TGTGCCAGCAGCTTAGACGGCTTTAACACTGAAGCTTTCTTT.

In this sample, this clonotype turned up a few times. In DNA, the CDR3 is TGCAGTGCTCGGACGAAGAGTAGCAATCAGCCCCAGCATTTT. It specifies CSARTKSSNQPQHF. J is TRBJ1-5 and V is TRBV20-1; no clear D gene. Trimming stripped 5 bases from V and 0 bases from J, with 11 bases between. Germline V CDR1 and CDR2: DFQATT, SNEGSKA (reference sequence). The CDR3 sequence is 14 residues long.

This chain links TRBV4-2 with TRBJ1-2, with TRBD1 identical over 9 bases. The CDR3 loop spans 14 amino acids. J lost 1 base, V lost 4 bases, and 1 base had no gene match. Germline V gives CDR1 LGHNA, CDR2 YNFKEQ. The CDR3 protein is CASSRTGDNYGYTF. The CDR3 DNA reads as TGTGCCAGCAGCCGGACAGGGGATAACTATGGCTACACCTTC.

The V call is TRBV20-1, the J call TRBJ2-1, with D possibly matching TRBD2 (5 bases). Germline-derived CDR1 and CDR2 are DFQATT and SNEGSKA (reference sequence). Trimming cost V 0 bases and J 6 bases, with 9 bases left between them. This CDR3 is 13 amino acids long. The CDR3 loop reads CSARDGRVNEQFF. In DNA, the CDR3 is TGCAGTGCTAGAGATGGGCGGGTCAATGAGCAGTTCTTC.

The chain recombines TRBV6-1 with TRBJ2-7; 8 bases fit TRBD2. The ends lost 6 bases at V and 6 bases at J; junction bases unmatched: 7. There are 13 residues in the CDR3. CDR1 and CDR2 from the germline V gene are MNHNS and SASEGT. The CDR3 sequence is CASRLSGSREQYF. Here the CDR3 DNA reads TGTGCCAGCAGACTGAGCGGGAGTCGCGAGCAGTACTTC.

A few counts support this clonotype. This sequence joins TRBV20-1 and TRBJ2-5; no clear D. This CDR3 has 12 amino acids. Germline assignment: CDR1 DFQATT and CDR2 SNEGSKA (reference sequence). The CDR3 region is CSVLEVEETQYF. The CDR3, as DNA: TGCAGCGTACTCGAAGTCGAAGAGACCCAGTACTTC.

This clonotype appeared a few times. The chain couples TRBV7-9 to TRBJ2-1, with 15 bases lining up with TRBD2. The V gene's germline CDR1 is SEHNR and CDR2 FQNEAQ (reference sequence). CDR3 length equals 17 residues. V was pared by 5 bases and J by 3 bases, with 5 bases of the junction left unmatched. CDR3 sequence: CASSREGLAGGYNEQFF. In nucleotides, the CDR3 is TGTGCCAGCAGCCGGGAGGGACTAGCGGGAGGCTACAATGAGCAGTTCTTC.

The chain carries TRBV6-1 and TRBJ1-2; possible D gene TRBD1, 6 bases. Trimming removed 9 bases from V and 4 bases from J, with 15 bases in between. The CDR3 has 13 amino acids. Germline CDR1 reads MNHNS; CDR2 reads SASEGT. CDR3 sequence (DNA): TGTGCCAGTCGGAAGGACAGCATCTATGGCTACACCTTC. It specifies CASRKDSIYGYTF.

This clonotype turned up a few times. The V and J genes are TRBV20-1 and TRBJ2-5; 9 bases fit TRBD1. The length of the CDR3 is 16 residues. V gave up 1 base and J gave up 4 bases; unmatched junction bases: 10. Germline V CDR1 and CDR2: DFQATT, SNEGSKA (reference sequence). CDR3 in DNA: TGCAGTGCTAGAGGACCGCCGGGACAGGGTTCAGAGACCCAGTACTTC. Translation gives CSARGPPGQGSETQYF.

The CDR3 DNA is TGTGCCAGCAGTTCCCTAGGGAGACAGGGGAATGACGAGCAGTACTTC. Its translation is CASSSLGRQGNDEQYF. The chain has TRBV28 and TRBJ2-7; TRBD1 agrees at 8 bases. The germline CDR1 and CDR2 sequences are MDHEN and SYDVKM. The CDR3 covers 16 residues. V lost 4 bases and J lost 5; bases outside the gene matches: 13.

This chain joins TRBV20-1 and TRBJ2-5; 9 bases are shared with TRBD2. CDR3 length: 17 residues. Germline V gives CDR1 DFQATT, CDR2 SNEGSKA (reference sequence). The V gene end was trimmed by 4 bases and the J gene end by 3 bases; junction bases not matched to a gene: 15. CDR3 nucleotides: TGCAGTGCTATTCGCCGGGCGGGAGGGCGTTGGGAAGAGACCCAGTACTTC. Residues: CSAIRRAGGRWEETQYF.

V and J are TRBV28 and TRBJ2-7, with TRBD1 matching over 7 bases. The CDR3 runs 14 residues. After removal of 6 bases from V and 3 bases from J, the junction contained 8 bases not matched to a gene. Germline V gene sequence: CDR1 MDHEN, CDR2 SYDVKM. CDR3 DNA sequence: TGTGCCAGCAGAGCAACAGGGGTTTACTACGAGCAGTACTTC. Protein: CASRATGVYYEQYF.

This clonotype was picked up a small number of times. In DNA form, the CDR3 reads TGTGCCAGCAGCCTACCGGGACTAGCGGGAGGAGATTTTCGGTACTTC. It translates to CASSLPGLAGGDFRYF. The chain is built from TRBV28 and TRBJ2-5; 15 bases map to TRBD2. V lost 6 bases, J lost 13 bases, and 15 bases stayed unmatched. CDR3 length: 16 amino acids. CDR1 is MDHEN, CDR2 SYDVKM, per germline.

The rearrangement joins TRBV28 to TRBJ1-2; D remains unclear. This CDR3 is built from 17 residues. Germline lookup yields CDR1 MDHEN and CDR2 SYDVKM. V was clipped by 1 base and J by 5 bases, with 20 bases between them. CDR3 protein: CASSLYITGGSMYGYTF. CDR3 nucleotides: TGTGCCAGCAGTTTATACATTACGGGAGGGAGCATGTATGGCTACACCTTC.